The present entry profiles one T cell receptor (beta chain) with its context. Data came from immunoSEQ multiplex PCR; TCRdb stores just in-frame clones and leaves some out. This table has hundreds of thousands of clones, over 75% appearing once. The CDR3 has 16 amino acids. Germline V gene data show CDR1 as MNHNY and CDR2 as SVGAGI (reference sequence). V lost 7 bases and J lost 3; bases outside the gene matches: 14. The data were obtained in a study of shared T cell receptors in the human thymus. In addition, the sample was reused for a study of human thymus T cells. According to that study: Resections removed during corrective heart surgery provided the thymus tissue used. The authors found apparently biased V and J gene usage in thymic and blood repertoires. There were highly overlapping thymic repertoires among unrelated individuals, as related research reported.

Sequenced: thymocytes. The receptor was derived from a boy in the first two years of life with a congenital heart defect. The chain carries TRBV6-6 and TRBJ2-7, with 8 bases identical to TRBD2. The CDR3 spells CASKTGSGAGVYEQYF. CDR3 in DNA: TGTGCCAGCAAAACGGGGAGCGGAGCGGGAGTCTACGAGCAGTACTTC.